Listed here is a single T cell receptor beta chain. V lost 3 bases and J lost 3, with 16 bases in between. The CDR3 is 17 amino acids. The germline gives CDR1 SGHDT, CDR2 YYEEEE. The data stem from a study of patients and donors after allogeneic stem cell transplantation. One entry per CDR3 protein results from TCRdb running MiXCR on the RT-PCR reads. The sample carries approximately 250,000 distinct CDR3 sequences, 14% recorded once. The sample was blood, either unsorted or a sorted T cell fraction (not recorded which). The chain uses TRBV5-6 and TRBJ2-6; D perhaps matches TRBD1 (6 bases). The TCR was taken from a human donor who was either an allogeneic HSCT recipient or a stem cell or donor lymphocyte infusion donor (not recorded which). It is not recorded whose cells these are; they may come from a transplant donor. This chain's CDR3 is CASSSEDRRSGANVLTF. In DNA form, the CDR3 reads TGTGCCAGCAGCTCGGAAGACAGGAGGAGTGGGGCCAACGTCCTGACTTTC. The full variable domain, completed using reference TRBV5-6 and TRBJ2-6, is DAGVTQSPTHLIKTRGQQVTLRCSPKSGHDTVSWYQQALGQGPQFIFQYYEEEERQRGNFPDRFSGHQFPNYSSELNVNALLLGDSALYLCASSSEDRRSGANVLTFGAGSRLTVL.